This is a list of T cell receptor beta chains from one sample in a study of T cell responses to AZD1222 COVID-19 vaccine. Here immunoSEQ multiplex PCR was the method, and the copy in TCRdb shows in-frame clones only, minus some. The sample lists around 140,000 clones; roughly nine tenths were seen once. The sample was peripheral blood, taken on day 0 of AZD1222 vaccination. Source of these receptors: an adult in good health. CDR3s include the opening cysteine and the closing phenylalanine or tryptophan. Fields, in order: clone size, J gene, V gene, D gene, CDR3 DNA, CDR3 protein. The D gene is left open where the match is weak. Part of the rows lack a size; the others show once, few, many or a class for expanded clones.

abundance: .; j_gene: TRBJ1-2; v_gene: TRBV7-9; d_gene: TRBD1; CDR3nt: TGTGCCAGCAGCCAAGGAGGGACAGGGTATCGGAACTATGGCTACACCTTC; CDR3aa: CASSQGGTGYRNYGYTF
abundance: .; j_gene: TRBJ1-6; v_gene: TRBV7-3; d_gene: .; CDR3nt: TGTGCCAGCAGCTTAACGAGCGACTCTTCACCCCTCCACTTT; CDR3aa: CASSLTSDSSPLHF
abundance: .; j_gene: TRBJ2-7; v_gene: TRBV9; d_gene: TRBD2; CDR3nt: TGTGCCAGCAGTTTTCGAGCGGGAGCCTCCTACGAGCAGTACTTC; CDR3aa: CASSFRAGASYEQYF
abundance: few; j_gene: TRBJ1-2; v_gene: TRBV4-2; d_gene: TRBD1; CDR3nt: TGTGCCAGCAGCCAAGATAGGGGGCCCGCTAACTATGGCTACACCTTC; CDR3aa: CASSQDRGPANYGYTF
abundance: .; j_gene: TRBJ2-1; v_gene: TRBV3-1/TRBV3-2; d_gene: TRBD2; CDR3nt: TGTGCCAGCAGCCAAGGGCGCGGGAGGGACCGATTGTATGAGCAGTTCTTC; CDR3aa: CASSQGRGRDRLYEQFF
abundance: .; j_gene: TRBJ2-5; v_gene: TRBV28; d_gene: TRBD2; CDR3nt: TGTGCCAGCAGCAGTCCCCTAGCGGGAGGTCTAGAGACCCAGTACTTC; CDR3aa: CASSSPLAGGLETQYF
abundance: few; j_gene: TRBJ2-5; v_gene: TRBV7-2; d_gene: TRBD1; CDR3nt: TGTGCCAGCAGCTTAACCCCGGGACAGGGAGAGACCCAGTACTTC; CDR3aa: CASSLTPGQGETQYF
abundance: .; j_gene: TRBJ2-1; v_gene: TRBV11-2; d_gene: .; CDR3nt: TGTGCCAGCAGCTTAGTCCGACTAGACAATGAGCAGTTCTTC; CDR3aa: CASSLVRLDNEQFF
abundance: .; j_gene: TRBJ2-7; v_gene: TRBV7-2; d_gene: TRBD1; CDR3nt: TGTGCCAGCAGCCCTAACCCGGGACAGGGATCCTACGAGCAGTACTTC; CDR3aa: CASSPNPGQGSYEQYF
abundance: .; j_gene: TRBJ2-3; v_gene: TRBV5-4; d_gene: .; CDR3nt: TGTGCCAGCAGCTTGGACGCCACAGATACGCAGTATTTT; CDR3aa: CASSLDATDTQYF
abundance: .; j_gene: TRBJ1-4; v_gene: TRBV5-5; d_gene: .; CDR3nt: TGTGCCAGCAGCCGCCTGCCCTCCGAAAAACTGTTTTTT; CDR3aa: CASSRLPSEKLFF
abundance: .; j_gene: TRBJ1-6; v_gene: TRBV7-3; d_gene: .; CDR3nt: TGTGCCAGCAGCCCATCGGCCGGGGGCTCCCCCCACTTT; CDR3aa: CASSPSAGGSPHF
abundance: .; j_gene: TRBJ2-7; v_gene: TRBV4-1; d_gene: TRBD1; CDR3nt: TGCGCCAGCAGCCAAGTACAGGGGACAAAGCAGTACTTC; CDR3aa: CASSQVQGTKQYF
abundance: .; j_gene: TRBJ2-2; v_gene: TRBV27; d_gene: .; CDR3nt: TGTGCCAGCAGTTTATATTTCGAAGATTACACAAGGGGTGGCGGGGAGCTGTTTTTT; CDR3aa: CASSLYFEDYTRGGGELFF
abundance: .; j_gene: TRBJ2-1; v_gene: TRBV9; d_gene: TRBD2; CDR3nt: TGTGCCAGCAGCACCGGGACTAGCGGGGGTAATGAGCAGTTCTTC; CDR3aa: CASSTGTSGGNEQFF
abundance: .; j_gene: TRBJ2-1; v_gene: TRBV4-1; d_gene: TRBD2; CDR3nt: TGCGCCAGCAGCCAACACCCTCTAGCGGGAGACGGCAATGAGCAGTTCTTC; CDR3aa: CASSQHPLAGDGNEQFF
abundance: .; j_gene: TRBJ1-5; v_gene: TRBV7-3; d_gene: .; CDR3nt: TGTGCCAGCAGCTCCTTACCCAGGAGGAATAGCAATCAGCCCCAGCATTTT; CDR3aa: CASSSLPRRNSNQPQHF
abundance: .; j_gene: TRBJ2-7; v_gene: TRBV4-1; d_gene: .; CDR3nt: TGCGCCAGCAGCCACGGACGGTTAAACGAGCAGTACTTC; CDR3aa: CASSHGRLNEQYF
abundance: .; j_gene: TRBJ1-6; v_gene: TRBV25-1; d_gene: .; CDR3nt: TGTGCCAGCAGTGAATATGTGGGGTCACCCCTCCACTTT; CDR3aa: CASSEYVGSPLHF
abundance: .; j_gene: TRBJ2-1; v_gene: TRBV7-6; d_gene: .; CDR3nt: TGTGCCAGCAGCTTAACAATTTCCTACAATGAGCAGTTCTTC; CDR3aa: CASSLTISYNEQFF
abundance: .; j_gene: TRBJ1-3; v_gene: TRBV29-1; d_gene: .; CDR3nt: TGCAGCGTTGAATTGACAGACACCATATATTTT; CDR3aa: CSVELTDTIYF
abundance: .; j_gene: TRBJ1-1; v_gene: TRBV19; d_gene: .; CDR3nt: TGTGCCAGTAGTCCTCAGGGTCGGACTGAAGCTTTCTTT; CDR3aa: CASSPQGRTEAFF
abundance: .; j_gene: TRBJ2-7; v_gene: TRBV25-1; d_gene: TRBD1; CDR3nt: TGTGCCAGCAGTGATTTCTGGACAGGGATGCAGTACTTC; CDR3aa: CASSDFWTGMQYF
abundance: .; j_gene: TRBJ2-5; v_gene: TRBV19; d_gene: TRBD1; CDR3nt: TGTGCCACTAAGGACAGGGGCCGGGGGGAGACCCAGTACTTC; CDR3aa: CATKDRGRGETQYF
abundance: .; j_gene: TRBJ1-2; v_gene: TRBV9; d_gene: TRBD1; CDR3nt: TGTGCCAGCAGCCCAGGGGGCACGGCGAGTGGCTACACCTTC; CDR3aa: CASSPGGTASGYTF
abundance: .; j_gene: TRBJ1-2; v_gene: TRBV4-3; d_gene: .; CDR3nt: TGCGCCAGCTCGGACGGGTACTATGGCTACACCTTC; CDR3aa: CASSDGYYGYTF
abundance: .; j_gene: TRBJ2-5; v_gene: TRBV7-2; d_gene: TRBD2; CDR3nt: TGTGCCAGCAGCTTGGGACTAGGAGAGACCCAGTACTTC; CDR3aa: CASSLGLGETQYF
abundance: .; j_gene: TRBJ2-3; v_gene: TRBV4-2; d_gene: .; CDR3nt: TGTGCCAGCAGCCAGTGGGCACAGGGCGAAAGAGATACGCAGTATTTT; CDR3aa: CASSQWAQGERDTQYF
abundance: .; j_gene: TRBJ1-3; v_gene: TRBV18; d_gene: .; CDR3nt: TGTGCCAGCTCACTTTTTTCCTCAGGAGACTCTGGAAACACCATATATTTT; CDR3aa: CASSLFSSGDSGNTIYF
abundance: .; j_gene: TRBJ1-2; v_gene: TRBV7-9; d_gene: .; CDR3nt: TGTGCCAGCAGCACCCCCCCTGAAAGTTCCGGCTACACCTTC; CDR3aa: CASSTPPESSGYTF
abundance: once; j_gene: TRBJ2-1; v_gene: TRBV2; d_gene: TRBD1; CDR3nt: TGTGCCAGCAGTGAGTGGGACAGGGGGCGGCAGTTCTTC; CDR3aa: CASSEWDRGRQFF
abundance: .; j_gene: TRBJ2-1; v_gene: TRBV6-6; d_gene: TRBD2; CDR3nt: TGTGCCAGCAGTTACCCGACTAGCGGGAGTGTAAATGAGCAGTTCTTC; CDR3aa: CASSYPTSGSVNEQFF
abundance: .; j_gene: TRBJ1-2; v_gene: TRBV3-1/TRBV3-2; d_gene: .; CDR3nt: TGTGCCAGCAGCCAAGCCGGTGGCGCCGTGGGGGGCTACACCTTC; CDR3aa: CASSQAGGAVGGYTF
abundance: once; j_gene: TRBJ2-1; v_gene: TRBV10-3; d_gene: .; CDR3nt: TGTGCCATCAGTGAGCTTCAGGGCCCCTACAATGAGCAGTTCTTC; CDR3aa: CAISELQGPYNEQFF
abundance: .; j_gene: TRBJ2-3; v_gene: TRBV28; d_gene: TRBD2; CDR3nt: TGTGCCAGCAGTTCCCTAGCGGGAACAAGCACAGATACGCAGTATTTT; CDR3aa: CASSSLAGTSTDTQYF
abundance: .; j_gene: TRBJ1-6; v_gene: TRBV6-5; d_gene: .; CDR3nt: TGTGCCAGCAGTTACTCGGGGAGCTCCTATAATTCACCCCTCCACTTT; CDR3aa: CASSYSGSSYNSPLHF